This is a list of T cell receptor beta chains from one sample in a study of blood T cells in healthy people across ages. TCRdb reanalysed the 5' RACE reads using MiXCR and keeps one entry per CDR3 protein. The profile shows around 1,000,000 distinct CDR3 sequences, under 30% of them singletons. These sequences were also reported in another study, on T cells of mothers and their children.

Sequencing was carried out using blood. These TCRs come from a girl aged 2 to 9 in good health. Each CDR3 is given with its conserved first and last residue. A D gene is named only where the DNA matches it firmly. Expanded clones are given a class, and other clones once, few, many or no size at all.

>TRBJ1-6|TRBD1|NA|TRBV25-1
CASSDDRGHSPLHF
TGTGCCAGCAGTGATGACAGGGGCCATTCACCCCTCCACTTT
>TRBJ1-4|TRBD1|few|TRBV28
CASSPRTGGREKLFF
TGTGCCAGCAGTCCCCGAACAGGGGGCCGTGAAAAACTGTTTTTT
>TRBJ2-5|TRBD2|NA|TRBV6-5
CASHTAGGIQETQYF
TGTGCCAGTCATACGGCGGGGGGGATCCAAGAGACCCAGTACTTC
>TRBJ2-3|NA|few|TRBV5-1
CASSFHLTDTQYF
TGCGCCAGCAGCTTTCATCTCACAGATACGCAGTATTTT
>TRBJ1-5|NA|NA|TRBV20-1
CSASTGAQPQHF
TGCAGTGCTAGCACCGGGGCTCAGCCCCAGCATTTT
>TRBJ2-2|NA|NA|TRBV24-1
CATSVVNTGELFF
TGTGCCACCAGTGTGGTGAACACCGGGGAGCTGTTTTTT
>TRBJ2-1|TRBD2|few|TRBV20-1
CSAPKSGGGPGEQFF
TGCAGTGCTCCGAAAAGCGGGGGGGGCCCTGGGGAGCAGTTCTTC
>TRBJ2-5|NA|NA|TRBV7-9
CATGKGPRETQYF
TGTGCCACCGGTAAAGGCCCTAGGGAGACCCAGTACTTC
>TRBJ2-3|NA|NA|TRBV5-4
CASSPEGVGPDTQYF
TGTGCCAGCAGCCCCGAAGGGGTAGGGCCAGATACGCAGTATTTT
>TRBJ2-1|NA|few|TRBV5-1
CASSLVEGWEQFF
TGCGCCAGCAGCTTGGTCGAAGGTTGGGAGCAGTTCTTC
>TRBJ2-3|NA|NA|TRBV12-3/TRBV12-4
CASRWEPAADTQYF
TGTGCCAGCAGATGGGAACCCGCCGCAGATACGCAGTATTTT
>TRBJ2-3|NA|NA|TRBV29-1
CSVEGIGGFTDTQYF
TGCAGCGTTGAAGGAATTGGGGGTTTCACAGATACGCAGTATTTT
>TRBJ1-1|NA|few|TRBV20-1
CSASRGPEAFF
TGCAGTGCTAGCAGGGGCCCCGAAGCTTTCTTT
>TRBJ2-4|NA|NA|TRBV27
CASRTWGSKNIQYF
TGTGCCAGCAGGACCTGGGGGAGCAAAAACATTCAGTACTTC
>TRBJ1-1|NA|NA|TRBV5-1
CASSITVNTEAFF
TGCGCCAGCAGCATTACGGTGAACACTGAAGCTTTCTTT
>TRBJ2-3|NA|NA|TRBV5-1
CASSPRGPPHTDTQYF
TGCGCCAGCAGCCCCCGGGGACCCCCTCACACAGATACGCAGTATTTT